The T cell receptor (beta chain) under discussion was sequenced for a study of technical replicates of blood from several donors. The CDR3 runs to 15 residues. Germline lookup yields CDR1 KGHSH and CDR2 LQKENI. V trimming: 3 bases; J trimming: 2 bases; junction bases outside the gene matches: 2. Sequencing was performed with immunoSEQ multiplex PCR; in TCRdb, only in-frame clones are kept and a portion is missing. The table includes about 69,000 clones, approximately 89% detected once. The chain employs TRBV18 and TRBJ2-1; 9 nucleotides align to TRBD1. Sequenced input: PBMCs. The TCR comes from a human donor in good health. Some clones in this sample may be carry-over from other donors' samples. The CDR3 here is CASSPGDRAYNEQFF. The CDR3 coding sequence is TGTGCCAGCTCACCTGGGGACAGGGCCTACAATGAGCAGTTCTTC.